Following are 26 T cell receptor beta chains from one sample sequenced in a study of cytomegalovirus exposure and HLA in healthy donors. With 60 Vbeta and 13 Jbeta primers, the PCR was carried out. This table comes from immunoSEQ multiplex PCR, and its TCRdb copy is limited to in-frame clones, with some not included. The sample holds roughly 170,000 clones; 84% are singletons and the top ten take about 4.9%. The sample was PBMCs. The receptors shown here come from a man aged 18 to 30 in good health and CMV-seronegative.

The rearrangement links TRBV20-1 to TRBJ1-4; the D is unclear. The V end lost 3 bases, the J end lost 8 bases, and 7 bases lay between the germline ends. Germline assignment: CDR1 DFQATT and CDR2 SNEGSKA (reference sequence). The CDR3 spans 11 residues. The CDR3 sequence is CSARAPEKLFF. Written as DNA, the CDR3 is TGCAGTGCTAGGGCCCCCGAAAAACTGTTTTTT.

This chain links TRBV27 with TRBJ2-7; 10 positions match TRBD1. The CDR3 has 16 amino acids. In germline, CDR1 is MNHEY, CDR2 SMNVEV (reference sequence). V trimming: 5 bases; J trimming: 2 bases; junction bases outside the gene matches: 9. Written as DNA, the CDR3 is TGTGCCAGCAGTCCAACCTACGGACAGGGGGCCTACGAGCAGTACTTC. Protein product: CASSPTYGQGAYEQYF.

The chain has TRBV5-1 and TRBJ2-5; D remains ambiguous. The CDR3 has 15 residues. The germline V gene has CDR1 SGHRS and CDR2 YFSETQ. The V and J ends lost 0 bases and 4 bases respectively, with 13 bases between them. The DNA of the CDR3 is TGCGCCAGCAGCTTGGCCCTGGCCCTCCGAGAGACCCAGTACTTC. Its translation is CASSLALALRETQYF.

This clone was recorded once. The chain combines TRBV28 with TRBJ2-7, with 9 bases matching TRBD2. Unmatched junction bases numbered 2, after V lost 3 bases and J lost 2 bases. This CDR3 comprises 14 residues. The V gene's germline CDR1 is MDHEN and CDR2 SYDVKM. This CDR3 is CASSFRGRAYEQYF. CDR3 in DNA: TGTGCCAGCAGTTTCCGCGGGAGGGCCTACGAGCAGTACTTC.

CDR3 sequence reads: CASSLGEQLYEQYF. The CDR3 region has the DNA TGTGCCAGCAGTTTAGGGGAGCAGCTCTACGAGCAGTACTTC. The chain employs TRBV27 and TRBJ2-7; D is possibly TRBD2 (5 bases). Between the trimmed V and J ends, which lost 2 bases and 3 bases, there was a span of 11 bases. Germline V CDR1 and CDR2: MNHEY, SMNVEV (reference sequence). The CDR3 consists of 14 residues.

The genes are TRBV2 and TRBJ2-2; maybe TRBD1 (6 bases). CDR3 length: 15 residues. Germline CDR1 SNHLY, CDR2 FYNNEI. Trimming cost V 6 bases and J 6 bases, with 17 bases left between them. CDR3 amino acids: CASSYRVVGAGELFF. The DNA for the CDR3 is TGTGCCAGCAGCTACAGGGTGGTCGGCGCCGGGGAGCTGTTTTTT.

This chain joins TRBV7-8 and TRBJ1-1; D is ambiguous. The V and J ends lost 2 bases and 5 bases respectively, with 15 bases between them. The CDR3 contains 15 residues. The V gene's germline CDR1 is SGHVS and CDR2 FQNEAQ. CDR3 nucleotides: TGTGCCAGCAGCTTATCAGGAGGGTTTAGTACTGAAGCTTTCTTT. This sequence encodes CASSLSGGFSTEAFF. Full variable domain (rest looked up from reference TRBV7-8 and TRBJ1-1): GAGVSQSPRYKVAKRGQDVALRCDPISGHVSLFWYQQALGQGPEFLTYFQNEAQLDKSGLPSDRFFAERPEGSVSTLKIQRTQQEDSAVYLCASSLSGGFSTEAFFGQGTRLTVV.

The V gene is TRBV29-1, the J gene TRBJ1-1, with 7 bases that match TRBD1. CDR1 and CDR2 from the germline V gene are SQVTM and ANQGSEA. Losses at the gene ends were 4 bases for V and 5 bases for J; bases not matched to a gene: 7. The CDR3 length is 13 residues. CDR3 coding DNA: TGCAGCGTTGGAATAGGGGGCGATACTGAAGCTTTCTTT. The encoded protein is CSVGIGGDTEAFF.

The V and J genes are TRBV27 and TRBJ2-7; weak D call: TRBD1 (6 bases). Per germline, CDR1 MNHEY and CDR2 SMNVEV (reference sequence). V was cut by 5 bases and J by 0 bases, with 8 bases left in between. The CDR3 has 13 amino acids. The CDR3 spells CASSRDISYEQYF. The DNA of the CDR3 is TGTGCCAGCAGTCGGGACATCTCCTACGAGCAGTACTTC.

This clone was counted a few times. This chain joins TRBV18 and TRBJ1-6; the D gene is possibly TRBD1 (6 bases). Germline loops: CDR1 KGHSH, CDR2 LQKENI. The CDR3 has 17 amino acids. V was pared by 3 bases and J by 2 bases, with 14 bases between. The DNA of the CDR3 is TGTGCCAGCTCACCCACACAGGGTATAACCTATAATTCACCCCTCCACTTT. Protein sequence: CASSPTQGITYNSPLHF.

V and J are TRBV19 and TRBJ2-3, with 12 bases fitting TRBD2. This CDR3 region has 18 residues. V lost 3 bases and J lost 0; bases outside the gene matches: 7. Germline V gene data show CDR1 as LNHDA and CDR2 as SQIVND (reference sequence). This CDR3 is CASSMRASGRASTDTQYF. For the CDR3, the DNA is TGTGCCAGTAGTATGAGAGCTAGCGGGAGGGCTAGCACAGATACGCAGTATTTT.

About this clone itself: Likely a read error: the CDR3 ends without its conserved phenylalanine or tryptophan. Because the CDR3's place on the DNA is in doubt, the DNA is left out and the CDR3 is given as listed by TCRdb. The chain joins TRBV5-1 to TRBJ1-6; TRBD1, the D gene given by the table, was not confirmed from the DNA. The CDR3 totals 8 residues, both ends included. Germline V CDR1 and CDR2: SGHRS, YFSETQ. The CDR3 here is CASSRQDR.

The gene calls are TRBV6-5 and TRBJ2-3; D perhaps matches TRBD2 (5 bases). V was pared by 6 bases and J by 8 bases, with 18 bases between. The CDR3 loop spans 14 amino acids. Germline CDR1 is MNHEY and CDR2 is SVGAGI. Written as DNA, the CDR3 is TGTGCCAGCAGGCCTACCAGGACTTCCCCTACGCAGTATTTT. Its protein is CASRPTRTSPTQYF.

In DNA form, the CDR3 reads TGTGCCAGTAGTATGCTGAGCCCCAATACGCAGTATTTT. This codes for CASSMLSPNTQYF. The genes are TRBV19 and TRBJ2-3, with unresolved D. The V end was cut by 3 bases, the J end by 7 bases, with 11 bases between. Germline-derived CDR1 and CDR2 are LNHDA and SQIVND (reference sequence). This CDR3 is built from 13 residues.

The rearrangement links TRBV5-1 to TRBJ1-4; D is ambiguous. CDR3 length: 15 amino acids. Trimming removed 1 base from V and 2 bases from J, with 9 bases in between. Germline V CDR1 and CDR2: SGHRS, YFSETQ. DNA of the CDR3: TGCGCCAGCAGCTTGAGAGGGCCCACTAATGAAAAACTGTTTTTT. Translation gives CASSLRGPTNEKLFF.

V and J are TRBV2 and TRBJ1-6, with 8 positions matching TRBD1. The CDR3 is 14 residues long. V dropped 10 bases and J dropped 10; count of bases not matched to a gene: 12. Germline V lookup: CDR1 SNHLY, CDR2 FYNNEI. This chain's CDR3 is CAKDRGQGGSPLHF. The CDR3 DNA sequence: TGTGCCAAAGACCGAGGACAGGGAGGATCACCCCTCCACTTT.

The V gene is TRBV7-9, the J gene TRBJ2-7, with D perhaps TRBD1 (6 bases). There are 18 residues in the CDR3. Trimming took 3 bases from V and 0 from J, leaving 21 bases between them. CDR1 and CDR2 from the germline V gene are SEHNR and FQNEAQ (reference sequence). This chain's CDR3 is CASSFYFAGQSSSYEQYF. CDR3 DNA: TGTGCCAGCAGCTTTTATTTTGCCGGACAGTCGAGCTCCTACGAGCAGTACTTC.

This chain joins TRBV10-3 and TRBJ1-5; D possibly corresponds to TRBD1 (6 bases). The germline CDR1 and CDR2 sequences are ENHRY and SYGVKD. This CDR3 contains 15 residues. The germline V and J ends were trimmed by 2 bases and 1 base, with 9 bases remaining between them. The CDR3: CAISEGGDSNQPQHF. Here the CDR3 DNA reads TGTGCCATCAGTGAGGGGGGCGACAGCAATCAGCCCCAGCATTTT.

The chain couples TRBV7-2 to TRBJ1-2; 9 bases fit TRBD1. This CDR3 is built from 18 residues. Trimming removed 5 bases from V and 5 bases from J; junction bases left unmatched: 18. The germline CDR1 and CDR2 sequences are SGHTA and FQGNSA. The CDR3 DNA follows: TGTGCCAGCAGCCCTCATTGGGACAGGGAAGGGTGGAGGTATGGCTACACCTTC. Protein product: CASSPHWDREGWRYGYTF.

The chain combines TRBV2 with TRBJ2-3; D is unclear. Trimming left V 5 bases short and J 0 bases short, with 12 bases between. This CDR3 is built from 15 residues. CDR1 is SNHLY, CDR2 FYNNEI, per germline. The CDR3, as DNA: TGTGCCAGCAGTCTACTCTCGTCTAGCACAGATACGCAGTATTTT. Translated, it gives CASSLLSSSTDTQYF.

The CDR3 sequence is CASSLRGGQYSEQFF. DNA of the CDR3: TGTGCCAGCAGCTTGCGCGGGGGGCAATATAGTGAGCAGTTCTTC. This chain uses TRBV11-2 with TRBJ2-1; TRBD2 agrees at 8 bases. J gave up 9 bases and V 3 bases, and 10 bases lay outside the gene matches. This CDR3 has 15 amino acids. Germline assignment: CDR1 SGHAT and CDR2 FQNNGV.

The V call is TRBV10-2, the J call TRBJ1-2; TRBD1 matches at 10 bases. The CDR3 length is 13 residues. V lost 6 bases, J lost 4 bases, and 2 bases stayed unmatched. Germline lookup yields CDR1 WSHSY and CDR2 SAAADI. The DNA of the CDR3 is TGCGCCAGCAGGGACAGGGGGACCTATGGCTACACCTTC. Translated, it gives CASRDRGTYGYTF.

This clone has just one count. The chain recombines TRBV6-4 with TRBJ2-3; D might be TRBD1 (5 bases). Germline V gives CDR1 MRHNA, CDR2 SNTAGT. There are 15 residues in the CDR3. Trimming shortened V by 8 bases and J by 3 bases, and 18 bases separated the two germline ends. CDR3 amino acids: CASSPGWQGTDTQYF. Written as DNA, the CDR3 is TGTGCCAGCTCACCCGGGTGGCAGGGAACAGATACGCAGTATTTT.

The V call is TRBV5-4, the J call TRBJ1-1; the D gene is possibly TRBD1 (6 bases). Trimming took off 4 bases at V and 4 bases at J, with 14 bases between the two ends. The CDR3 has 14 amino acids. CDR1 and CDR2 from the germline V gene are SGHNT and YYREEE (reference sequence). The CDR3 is CASSSGGGGTEAFF. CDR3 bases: TGTGCCAGCAGCAGCGGGGGAGGGGGCACTGAAGCTTTCTTT.

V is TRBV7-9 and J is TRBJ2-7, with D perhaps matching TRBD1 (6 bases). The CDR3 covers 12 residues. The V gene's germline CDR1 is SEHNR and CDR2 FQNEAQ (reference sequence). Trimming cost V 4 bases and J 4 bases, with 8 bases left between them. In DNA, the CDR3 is TGTGCCAGCAGCTGGGACAATTACGAGCAGTACTTC. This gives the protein CASSWDNYEQYF.

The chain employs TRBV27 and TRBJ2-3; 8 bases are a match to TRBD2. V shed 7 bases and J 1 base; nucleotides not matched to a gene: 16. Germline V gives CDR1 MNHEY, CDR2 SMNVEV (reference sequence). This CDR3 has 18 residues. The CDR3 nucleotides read TGTGCCAGCATTCCGGGCGTCGGGAGGGAGTCCGGCACAGATACGCAGTATTTT. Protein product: CASIPGVGRESGTDTQYF.